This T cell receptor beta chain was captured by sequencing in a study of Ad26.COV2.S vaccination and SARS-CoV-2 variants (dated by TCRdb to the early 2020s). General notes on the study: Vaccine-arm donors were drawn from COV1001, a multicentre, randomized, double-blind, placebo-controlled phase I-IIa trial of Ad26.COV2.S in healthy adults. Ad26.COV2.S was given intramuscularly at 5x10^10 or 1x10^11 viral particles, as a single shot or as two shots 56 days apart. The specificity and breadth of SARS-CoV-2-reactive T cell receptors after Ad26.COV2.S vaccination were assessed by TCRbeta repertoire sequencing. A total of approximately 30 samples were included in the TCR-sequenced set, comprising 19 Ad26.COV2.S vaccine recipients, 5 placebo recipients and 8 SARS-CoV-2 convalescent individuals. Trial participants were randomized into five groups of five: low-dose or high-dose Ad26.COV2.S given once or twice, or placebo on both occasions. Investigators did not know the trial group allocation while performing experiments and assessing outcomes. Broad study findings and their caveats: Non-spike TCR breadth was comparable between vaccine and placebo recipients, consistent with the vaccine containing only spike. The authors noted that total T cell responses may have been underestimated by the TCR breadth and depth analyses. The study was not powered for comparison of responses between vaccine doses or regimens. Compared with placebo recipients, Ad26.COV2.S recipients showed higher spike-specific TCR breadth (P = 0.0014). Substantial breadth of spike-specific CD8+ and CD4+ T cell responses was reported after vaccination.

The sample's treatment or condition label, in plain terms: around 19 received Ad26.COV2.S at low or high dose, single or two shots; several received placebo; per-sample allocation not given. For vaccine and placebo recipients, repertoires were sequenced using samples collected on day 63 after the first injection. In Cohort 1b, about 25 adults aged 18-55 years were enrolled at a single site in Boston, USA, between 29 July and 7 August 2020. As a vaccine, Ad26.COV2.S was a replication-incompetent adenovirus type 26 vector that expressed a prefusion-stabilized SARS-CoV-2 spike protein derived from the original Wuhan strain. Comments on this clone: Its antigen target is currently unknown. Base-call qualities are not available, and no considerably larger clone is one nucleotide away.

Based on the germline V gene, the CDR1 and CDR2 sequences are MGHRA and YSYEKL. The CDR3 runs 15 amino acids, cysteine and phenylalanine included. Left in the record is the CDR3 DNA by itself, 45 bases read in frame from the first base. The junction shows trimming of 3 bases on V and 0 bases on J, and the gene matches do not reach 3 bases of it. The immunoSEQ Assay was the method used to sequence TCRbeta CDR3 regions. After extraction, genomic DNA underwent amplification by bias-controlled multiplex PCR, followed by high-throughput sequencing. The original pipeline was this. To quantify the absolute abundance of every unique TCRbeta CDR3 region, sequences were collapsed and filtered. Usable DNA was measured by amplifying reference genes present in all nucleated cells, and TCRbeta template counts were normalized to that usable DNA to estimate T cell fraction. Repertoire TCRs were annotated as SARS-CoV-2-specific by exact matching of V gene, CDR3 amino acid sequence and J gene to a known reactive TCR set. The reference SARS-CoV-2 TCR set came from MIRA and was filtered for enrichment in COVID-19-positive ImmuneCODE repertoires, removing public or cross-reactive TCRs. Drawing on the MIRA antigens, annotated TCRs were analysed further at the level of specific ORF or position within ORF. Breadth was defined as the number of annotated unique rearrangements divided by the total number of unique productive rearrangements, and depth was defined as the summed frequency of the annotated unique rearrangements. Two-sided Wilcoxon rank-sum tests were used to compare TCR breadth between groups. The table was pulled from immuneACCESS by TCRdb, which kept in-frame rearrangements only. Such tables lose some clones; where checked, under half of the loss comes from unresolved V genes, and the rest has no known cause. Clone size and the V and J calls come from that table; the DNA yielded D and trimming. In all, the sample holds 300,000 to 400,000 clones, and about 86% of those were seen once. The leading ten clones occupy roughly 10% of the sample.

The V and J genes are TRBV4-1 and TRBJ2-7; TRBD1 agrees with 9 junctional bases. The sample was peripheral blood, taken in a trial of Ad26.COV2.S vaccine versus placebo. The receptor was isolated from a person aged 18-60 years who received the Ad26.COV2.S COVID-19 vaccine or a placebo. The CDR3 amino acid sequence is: CASSHWTGVSYEQYF. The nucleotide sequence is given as TGCGCCAGCAGCCACTGGACAGGGGTCTCCTACGAGCAGTACTTC.